Listed below are T cell receptor beta chains from one sample, sequenced in a study of cytomegalovirus exposure and HLA in healthy donors. The protocol was immunoSEQ multiplex PCR, while the TCRdb copy is restricted to in-frame clones and leaves out a portion. The sample has hundreds of thousands of clones; about 90% are singletons. Source material: PBMCs. The receptors derive from a woman younger than 35 in good health and CMV-seronegative. The CDR3 runs from the conserved cysteine through the conserved F or W.

>TRBJ1-1|TRBV6-5
CASSATTGGATEAFF
>TRBJ2-3|TRBV4-1
CASSHESGATTDTQYF
>TRBJ2-3|TRBV6-1
CASRELAGADTQYF
>TRBJ2-1|TRBV15
CATRPLLGVHEQFF
>TRBJ1-2|TRBV7-9
CASSLTGGDYGYTF
>TRBJ2-1|TRBV13
CASSLAGSYNEQFF
>TRBJ2-1|TRBV7-3
CASSERGGFNEQFF
>TRBJ2-1|TRBV9
CASSGLNEQFF
>TRBJ2-3|TRBV5-1
CASSLAVSRRGADTQYF
>TRBJ1-1|TRBV5-6
CASSLLQYRASVSTEAFF
>TRBJ2-5|TRBV4-1
CASSQDGLAQETQYF
>TRBJ2-3|TRBV10-3
CAIKGSGASTDTQYF
>TRBJ2-1|TRBV13
CASRGPGSSYNEQFF
>TRBJ1-1|TRBV19
CASSYREGTEAFF
>TRBJ2-2|TRBV9
CASSVPGGGPNTGELFF
>TRBJ1-2|TRBV29-1
CSVERGNYGYTF
>TRBJ2-5|TRBV29-1
CSVVAPRRETQYF
>TRBJ1-2|TRBV7-6
CASSFGGPQSNYGYTF
>TRBJ1-1|TRBV18
CASFPSGGNTEAFF
>TRBJ2-1|TRBV19
CASKTPYNEQFF
>TRBJ1-4|TRBV7-9
CSSSLVRVGREKLFF
>TRBJ2-2|TRBV6-5
CASRRGQNTGELFF
>TRBJ2-2|TRBV11-2
CASSLSGGTTGELFF
>TRBJ1-5|TRBV2
CASSPQGTGDQPQHF
>TRBJ1-2|TRBV19
CARRRDSYGYTF
>TRBJ2-5|TRBV4-1
CASSQDQGYQETQYF
>TRBJ2-7|TRBV29-1
CSVEVVVAWGSSSYEQYF
>.|TRBV13
CASSFQGDPYEQYF
>TRBJ2-6|TRBV4-1
CASSQVLRGALFGANVLTF
>TRBJ2-1|TRBV7-9
CANKPGTTELNEQFF
>TRBJ2-5|TRBV4-1
CASSAYGTSGITGETQYF
>TRBJ2-7|TRBV7-9
CSSSLGLARGNYEQYF
>TRBJ1-4|TRBV2
CASSESGYNEKLFF
>TRBJ1-1|TRBV6-1
CASTDETGGPEAFF
>TRBJ2-6|TRBV7-3
CASSVKDKFSSLSGANVLTF
>TRBJ2-5|TRBV7-6
CASSPGTLKKETQYF
>TRBJ1-2|TRBV7-8
CASSLDRGHYGYTF
>TRBJ1-2|TRBV5-5
CASSRTGDGYTF
>TRBJ2-7|TRBV2
CASGGQDTYEQYF